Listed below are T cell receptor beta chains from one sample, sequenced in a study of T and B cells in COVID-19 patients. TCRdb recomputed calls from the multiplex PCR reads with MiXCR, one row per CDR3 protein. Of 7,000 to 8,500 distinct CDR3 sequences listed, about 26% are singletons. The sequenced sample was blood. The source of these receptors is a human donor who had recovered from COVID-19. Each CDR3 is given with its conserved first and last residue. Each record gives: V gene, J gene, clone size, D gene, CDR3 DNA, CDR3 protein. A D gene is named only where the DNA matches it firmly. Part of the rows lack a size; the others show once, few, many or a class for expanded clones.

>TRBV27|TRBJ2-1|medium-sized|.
TGTGCCAGCAGTTTATCGTGGGGGTGGGGCAATGAGCAGTTCTTC
CASSLSWGWGNEQFF
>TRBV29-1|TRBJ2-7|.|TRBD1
TGCAGCGTTGTGGAGGGGGGACAGGGGTCCTACGAGCAGTACTTC
CSVVEGGQGSYEQYF
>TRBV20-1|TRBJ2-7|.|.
TGCAGTGCTAGTGAATCCGGGACGGCCTCCTACGAGCAGTACTTC
CSASESGTASYEQYF
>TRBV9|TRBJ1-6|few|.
TGTGCCAGCAGTTACGGGGGACTCAGTAATTCACCCCTCCACTTT
CASSYGGLSNSPLHF
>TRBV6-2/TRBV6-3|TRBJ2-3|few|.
TGTGCCAGCAGTTACCCCCTTGTGGGGGGGCAGTTGAGCCCAGATACGCAGTATTTT
CASSYPLVGGQLSPDTQYF
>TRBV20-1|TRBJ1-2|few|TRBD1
TGCAGTGCGTCTACAGGGGACACATATGGCTACACCTTC
CSASTGDTYGYTF
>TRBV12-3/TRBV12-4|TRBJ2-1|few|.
TGTGCCAGCAGCTACCGACGGACTATTGAGCAGTTCTTC
CASSYRRTIEQFF
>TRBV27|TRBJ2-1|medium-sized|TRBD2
TGTGCCAGCAGTTTAAGGGCTAGCGGGGGTTGGGATGAGCAGTTCTTC
CASSLRASGGWDEQFF
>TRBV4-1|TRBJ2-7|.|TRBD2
TGCGCCAGCAGCCCTAGCGGGGGGGCCGACGAGCAGTACTTC
CASSPSGGADEQYF
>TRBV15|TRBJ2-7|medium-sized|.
TGTGCCACCAGCAGAGTCGGAGGGACGGGGTCCTACGAGCAGTACTTC
CATSRVGGTGSYEQYF
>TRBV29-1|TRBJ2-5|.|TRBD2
TGCAGCGTTGAAGTCGGACTAGCGGGGAATTACCAAGAGACCCAGTACTTC
CSVEVGLAGNYQETQYF
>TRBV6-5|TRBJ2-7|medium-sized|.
TGTGCCAGCAGTTACTCGTTGGACTCCGGGCGACGGGAGCAGTACTTC
CASSYSLDSGRREQYF
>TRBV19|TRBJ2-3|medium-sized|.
TGTGCCACCGGGGCAGATACGCAGTATTTT
CATGADTQYF
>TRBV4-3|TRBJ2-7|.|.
TGCGCCAGCAGCCAAGTATCGGCCCAGCCTTCCTACGAGCAGTACTTC
CASSQVSAQPSYEQYF
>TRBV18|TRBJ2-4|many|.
TGTGCCAGCTCACCATACGACTCCGGAGGGGCCAAAAACATTCAGTACTTC
CASSPYDSGGAKNIQYF
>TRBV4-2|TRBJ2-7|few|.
TGTGCCAGCAGCCAGTCGGGACTTACCTACGAGCAGTACTTC
CASSQSGLTYEQYF
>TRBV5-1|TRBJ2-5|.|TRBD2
TGCGCCAGCAGGAGCGGGGGGGGACAAGAGACCCAGTACTTC
CASRSGGGQETQYF
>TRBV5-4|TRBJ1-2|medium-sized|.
TGTGCCAGCAGCTCGGAGGGGACGGTCCGTAACTATGGCTACACCTTC
CASSSEGTVRNYGYTF
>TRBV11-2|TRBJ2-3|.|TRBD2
TGTGCCAGCAGCTTATCAAGGCTAGCGGGAGCAGATACGCAGTATTTT
CASSLSRLAGADTQYF
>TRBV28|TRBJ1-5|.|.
TGTGCCAGCAGTTTACGGGTACTTCATCAGCCCCAGCATTTT
CASSLRVLHQPQHF
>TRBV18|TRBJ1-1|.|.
TGTGCCAGCTCACCCATGACAAATCTGGCCACTGAAGCTTTCTTT
CASSPMTNLATEAFF
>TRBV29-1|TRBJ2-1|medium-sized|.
TGCAGCGTTGATCGTTTGGACCGGGTTGGCAATGAGCAGTTCTTC
CSVDRLDRVGNEQFF
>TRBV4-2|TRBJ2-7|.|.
TGTGCCAGCAGCCCCGGTGGGGGAGACGGGCTCGAGCAGTACTTC
CASSPGGGDGLEQYF
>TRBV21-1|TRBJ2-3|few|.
TGTGCCAGCACCACAGGGGTTCGAACAGATACGCAGTATTTT
CASTTGVRTDTQYF
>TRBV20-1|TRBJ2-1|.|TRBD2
TGCAATGCTAGAGATTCTAGCGGTCTATACAATGAGCAGTTCTTC
CNARDSSGLYNEQFF
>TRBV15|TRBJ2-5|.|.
.
CDTSRDVGQGIETRYF
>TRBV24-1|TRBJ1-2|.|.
TGTGCCACCAGTGATTTACCAGGTTCCGGCTACACCTTC
CATSDLPGSGYTF